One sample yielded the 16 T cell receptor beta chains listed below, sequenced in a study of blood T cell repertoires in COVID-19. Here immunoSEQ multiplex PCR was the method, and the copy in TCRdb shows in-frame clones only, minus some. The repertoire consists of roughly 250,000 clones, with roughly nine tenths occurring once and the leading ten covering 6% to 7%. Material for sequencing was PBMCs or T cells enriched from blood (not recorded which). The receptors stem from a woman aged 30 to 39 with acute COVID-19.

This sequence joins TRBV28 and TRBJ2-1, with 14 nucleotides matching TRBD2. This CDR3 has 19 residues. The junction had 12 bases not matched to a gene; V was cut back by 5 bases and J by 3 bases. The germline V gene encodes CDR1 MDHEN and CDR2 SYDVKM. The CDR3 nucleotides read TGTGCCAGCAGTCCCTTGACTAGCGGGGGGGCTGGGAGCTACAATGAGCAGTTCTTC. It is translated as CASSPLTSGGAGSYNEQFF.

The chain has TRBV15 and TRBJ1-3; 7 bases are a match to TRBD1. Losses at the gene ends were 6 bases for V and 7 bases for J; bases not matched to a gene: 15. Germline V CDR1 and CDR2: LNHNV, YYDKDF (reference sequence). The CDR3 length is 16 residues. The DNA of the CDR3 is TGTGCCACCAGGGACAGGTCCAATCGTGAATGGAACACCATATATTTT. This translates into CATRDRSNREWNTIYF.

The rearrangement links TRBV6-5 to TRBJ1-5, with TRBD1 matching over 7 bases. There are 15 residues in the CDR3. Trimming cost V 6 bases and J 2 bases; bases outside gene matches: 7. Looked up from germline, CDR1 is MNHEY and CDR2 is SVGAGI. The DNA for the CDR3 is TGTGCCAGCAGACAGGGGTTTGGGGGCAATCAGCCCCAGCATTTT. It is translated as CASRQGFGGNQPQHF.

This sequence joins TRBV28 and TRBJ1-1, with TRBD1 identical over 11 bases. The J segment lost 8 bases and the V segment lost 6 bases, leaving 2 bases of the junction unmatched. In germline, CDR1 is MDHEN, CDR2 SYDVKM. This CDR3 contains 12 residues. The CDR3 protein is CASRRTGGEAFF. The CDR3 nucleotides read TGTGCCAGCAGAAGGACAGGGGGCGAAGCTTTCTTT.

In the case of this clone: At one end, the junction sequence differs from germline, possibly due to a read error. CDR3 bases: TGCAGCATTGAACTGGACGGGGGATTCTATGAGCAGTTCTTC. This codes for CSIELDGGFYEQFF. This chain connects TRBV29-1 to TRBJ2-1; TRBD2 might be the D (6 bases). Germline V gene sequence: CDR1 SQVTM, CDR2 ANQGSEA. The CDR3 is 14 amino acids.

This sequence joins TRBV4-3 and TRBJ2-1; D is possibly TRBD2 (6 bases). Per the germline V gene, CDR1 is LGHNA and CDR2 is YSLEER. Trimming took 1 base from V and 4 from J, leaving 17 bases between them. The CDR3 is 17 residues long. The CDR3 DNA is TGCGCCAGCAGCCAAGCTCCCGCCGGGACTCTTTACAATGAGCAGTTCTTC. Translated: CASSQAPAGTLYNEQFF.

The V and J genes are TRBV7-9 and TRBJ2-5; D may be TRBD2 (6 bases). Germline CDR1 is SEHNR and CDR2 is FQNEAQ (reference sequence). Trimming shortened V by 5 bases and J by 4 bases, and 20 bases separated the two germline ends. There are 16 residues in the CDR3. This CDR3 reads CASSILGPGGVETQYF. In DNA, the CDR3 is TGTGCCAGCAGCATTCTTGGGCCCGGAGGGGTAGAGACCCAGTACTTC. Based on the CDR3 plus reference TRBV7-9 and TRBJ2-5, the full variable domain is DTGVSQNPRHKITKRGQNVTFRCDPISEHNRLYWYRQTLGQGPEFLTYFQNEAQLEKSRLLSDRFSAERPKGSFSTLEIQRTEQGDSAMYLCASSILGPGGVETQYFGPGTRLLVL.

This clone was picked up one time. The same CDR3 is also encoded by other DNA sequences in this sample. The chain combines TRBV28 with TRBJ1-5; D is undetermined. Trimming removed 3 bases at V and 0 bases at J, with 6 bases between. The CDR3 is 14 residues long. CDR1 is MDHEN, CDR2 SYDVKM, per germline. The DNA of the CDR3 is TGTGCCAGCAGTTTGTTAGATAGCAATCAGCCCCAGCATTTT. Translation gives CASSLLDSNQPQHF.

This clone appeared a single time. CDR3 sequence (DNA): TGTGCCAGCGTCCTGACAGTCCGCGCGAACACCGGGGAGCTGTTTTTT. It encodes CASVLTVRANTGELFF. This chain links TRBV5-5 with TRBJ2-2; possible D gene TRBD1, 5 bases. Germline V gene sequence: CDR1 SGHKS, CDR2 YYEKEE (reference sequence). The CDR3 has 16 residues. V was shortened by 7 bases and J by 0 bases, with 16 bases between the two germline ends.

The CDR3 DNA follows: TGCAGTGCTAGCCCCACGCCAGGAGCTTTCTTT. It codes for CSASPTPGAFF. The chain uses TRBV20-1 and TRBJ1-1; D is ambiguous. The germline V and J ends were trimmed by 3 bases and 10 bases, with 12 bases remaining between them. The CDR3 runs 11 residues. Looked up from germline, CDR1 is DFQATT and CDR2 is SNEGSKA (reference sequence).

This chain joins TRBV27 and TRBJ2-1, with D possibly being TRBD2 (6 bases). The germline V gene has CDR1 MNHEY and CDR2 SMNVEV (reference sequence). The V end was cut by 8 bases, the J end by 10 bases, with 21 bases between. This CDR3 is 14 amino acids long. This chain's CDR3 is CASRSGGVFLEQFF. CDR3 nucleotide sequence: TGTGCCAGCCGATCGGGCGGGGTCTTTTTAGAGCAGTTCTTC.

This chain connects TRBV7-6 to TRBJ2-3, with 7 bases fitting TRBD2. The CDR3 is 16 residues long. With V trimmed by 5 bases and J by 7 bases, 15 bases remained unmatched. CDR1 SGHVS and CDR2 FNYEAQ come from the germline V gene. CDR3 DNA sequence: TGTGCCAGCAGCCCCGGGAGGTACCAGGAGGGATATACGCAGTATTTT. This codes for CASSPGRYQEGYTQYF.

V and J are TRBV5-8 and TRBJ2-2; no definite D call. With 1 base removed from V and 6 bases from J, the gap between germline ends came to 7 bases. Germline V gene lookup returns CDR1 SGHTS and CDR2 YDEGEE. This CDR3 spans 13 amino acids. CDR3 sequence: CASSLSDAGELFF. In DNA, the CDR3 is TGTGCCAGCAGCTTGAGCGACGCCGGGGAGCTGTTTTTT.

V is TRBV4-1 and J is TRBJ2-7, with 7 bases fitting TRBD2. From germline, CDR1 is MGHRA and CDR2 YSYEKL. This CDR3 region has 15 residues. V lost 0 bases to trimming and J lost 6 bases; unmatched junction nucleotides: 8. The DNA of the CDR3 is TGCGCCAGCAGCCAAGACGGTGGGGGGGGTCGCGAGCAGTACTTC. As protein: CASSQDGGGGREQYF.

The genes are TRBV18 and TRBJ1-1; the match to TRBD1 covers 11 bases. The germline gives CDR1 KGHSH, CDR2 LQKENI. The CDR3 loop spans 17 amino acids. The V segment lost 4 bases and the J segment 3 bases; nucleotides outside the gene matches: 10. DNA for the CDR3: TGTGCCAGCTCACTCCGGGACAGGGGGATGGTGGACACTGAAGCTTTCTTT. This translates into CASSLRDRGMVDTEAFF.

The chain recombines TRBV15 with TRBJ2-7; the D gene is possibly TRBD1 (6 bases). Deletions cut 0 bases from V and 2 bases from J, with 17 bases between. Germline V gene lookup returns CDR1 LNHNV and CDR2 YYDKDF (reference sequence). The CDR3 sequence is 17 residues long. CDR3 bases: TGTGCCACCAGCAGAGATATTAGACGGGACAAACCCTACGAGCAGTACTTC. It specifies CATSRDIRRDKPYEQYF.